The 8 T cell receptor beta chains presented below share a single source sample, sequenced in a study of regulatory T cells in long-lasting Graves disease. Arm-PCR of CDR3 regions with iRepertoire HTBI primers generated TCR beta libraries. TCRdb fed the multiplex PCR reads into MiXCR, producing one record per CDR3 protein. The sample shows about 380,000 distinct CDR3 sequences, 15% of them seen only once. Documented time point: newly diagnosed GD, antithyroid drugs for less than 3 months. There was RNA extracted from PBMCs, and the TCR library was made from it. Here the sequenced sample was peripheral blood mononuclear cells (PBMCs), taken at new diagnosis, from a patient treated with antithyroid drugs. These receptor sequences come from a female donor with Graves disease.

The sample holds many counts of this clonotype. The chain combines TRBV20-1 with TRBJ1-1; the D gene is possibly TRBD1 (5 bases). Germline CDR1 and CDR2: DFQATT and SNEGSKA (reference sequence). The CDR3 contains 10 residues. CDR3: CRGANTEAFF. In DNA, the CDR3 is TGCAGAGGGGCGAACACTGAAGCTTTCTTT.

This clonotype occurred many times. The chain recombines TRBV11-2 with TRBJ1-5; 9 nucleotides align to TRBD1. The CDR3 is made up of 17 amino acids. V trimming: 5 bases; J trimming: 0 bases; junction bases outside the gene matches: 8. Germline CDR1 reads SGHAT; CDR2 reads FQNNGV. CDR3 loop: CASSAKTGGISNQPQHF. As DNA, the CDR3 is TGTGCCAGCAGCGCAAAAACAGGGGGCATTAGCAATCAGCCCCAGCATTTT.

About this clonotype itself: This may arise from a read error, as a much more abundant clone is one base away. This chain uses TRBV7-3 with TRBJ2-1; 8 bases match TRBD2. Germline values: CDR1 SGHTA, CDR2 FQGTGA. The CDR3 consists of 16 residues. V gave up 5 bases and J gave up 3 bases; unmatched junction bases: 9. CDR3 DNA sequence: TGTGCCAGCAGCCCGGCCGGGGGGGCCGTCTACAATGAGCAGTTCTTC. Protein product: CASSPAGGAVYNEQFF.

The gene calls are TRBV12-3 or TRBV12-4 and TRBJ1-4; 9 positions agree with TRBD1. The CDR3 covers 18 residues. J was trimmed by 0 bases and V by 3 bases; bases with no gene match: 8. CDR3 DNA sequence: TGTGCCAGCAGTTTTCTCTTGGGACAGGGACCAACTAATGAAAAACTGTTTTTT. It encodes CASSFLLGQGPTNEKLFF.

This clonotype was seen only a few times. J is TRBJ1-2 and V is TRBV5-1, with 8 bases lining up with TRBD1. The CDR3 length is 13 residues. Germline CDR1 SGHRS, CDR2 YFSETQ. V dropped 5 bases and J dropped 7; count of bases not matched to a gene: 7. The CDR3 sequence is CASREDRGGGYTF. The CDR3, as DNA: TGCGCCAGCAGGGAAGACAGGGGAGGTGGCTACACCTTC.

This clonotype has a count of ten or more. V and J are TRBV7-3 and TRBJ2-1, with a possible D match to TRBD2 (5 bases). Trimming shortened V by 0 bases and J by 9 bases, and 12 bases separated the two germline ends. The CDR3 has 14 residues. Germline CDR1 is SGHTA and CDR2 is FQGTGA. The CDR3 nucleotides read TGTGCCAGCAGCTTAACCCCTACTAGTGGTGAGCAGTTCTTC. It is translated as CASSLTPTSGEQFF.

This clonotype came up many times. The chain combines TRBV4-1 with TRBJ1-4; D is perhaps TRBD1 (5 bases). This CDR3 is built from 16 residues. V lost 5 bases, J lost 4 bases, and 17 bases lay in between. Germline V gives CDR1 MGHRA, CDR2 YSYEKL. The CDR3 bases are TGCGCCAGCAGCTTCGTTGGGGCAGTCAATAATGAAAAACTGTTTTTT. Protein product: CASSFVGAVNNEKLFF.

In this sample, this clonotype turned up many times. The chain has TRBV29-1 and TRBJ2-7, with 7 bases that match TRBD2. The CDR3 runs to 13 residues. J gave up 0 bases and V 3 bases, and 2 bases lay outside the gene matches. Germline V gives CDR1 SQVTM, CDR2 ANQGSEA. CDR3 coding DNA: TGCAGCGTTGAGCTAGCGGCCTCCTACGAGCAGTACTTC. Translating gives CSVELAASYEQYF.